Sequencing of this T cell receptor beta chain was carried out in a study of neoadjuvant anti-PD-1 for oral cavity cancer. Across the whole study: Nivolumab at 3 mg/kg was mostly given biweekly, three to four doses, pre-surgery. Points from the study as a whole: PBMC Gini-index clonality exceeded responders' in non-responders post-nivolumab.

CDR1 is SGHTA, CDR2 FQGNSA, per germline. This CDR3 comprises 15 residues. With 3 bases clipped from V and 8 bases from J, the junction kept 3 bases outside the gene matches. Blood libraries mostly used approximately 450 ng genomic DNA, six replicates each. The table came from immunoSEQ multiplex PCR; TCRdb's copy has only in-frame clones and leaves some out. The sample includes around 13,000 clones, about 60% of them seen just once. This clone was recorded once. The target antigen is unknown. The TCR sequence derives from a person between 40 and 85 years old with oral cavity squamous cell carcinoma. The chain uses TRBV7-2 and TRBJ2-1; 14 bases are a match to TRBD2. Sample: PBMCs, taken before nivolumab (anti-PD-1) treatment. The CDR3 protein is CASSLTSGGADEQFF. DNA for the CDR3: TGTGCCAGCAGCTTGACTAGCGGGGGGGCCGATGAGCAGTTCTTC.